The source of this TCR beta chain is a study of shared T cell receptors in the human thymus. Data came from immunoSEQ multiplex PCR; TCRdb stores just in-frame clones and leaves some out. Altogether 500,000 to 550,000 clones are present, approximately 78% being singletons, with the ten largest covering approximately 0.013%. This CDR3 has 17 residues. The J segment lost 0 bases and the V segment lost 8 bases, leaving 14 bases of the junction unmatched. Germline V gene data show CDR1 as ENHRY and CDR2 as SYGVKD. These same data were also listed under a study on human thymus T cells. That source adds: Corrective heart surgery yielded resections, and these provided the thymus tissue. Highly overlapping thymic repertoires in unrelated individuals were reported by related research.

Sequencing was done on a sample of thymocytes. This rearrangement joins TRBV10-3 to TRBJ2-3; TRBD1 matches 7 bases. This clonotype was sampled from a boy less than two years old with a congenital heart defect. The CDR3 sequence is CAIRGGLERGSTDTQYF. In nucleotides, the CDR3 is TGTGCCATCCGAGGGGGCTTGGAGAGGGGGAGCACAGATACGCAGTATTTT.